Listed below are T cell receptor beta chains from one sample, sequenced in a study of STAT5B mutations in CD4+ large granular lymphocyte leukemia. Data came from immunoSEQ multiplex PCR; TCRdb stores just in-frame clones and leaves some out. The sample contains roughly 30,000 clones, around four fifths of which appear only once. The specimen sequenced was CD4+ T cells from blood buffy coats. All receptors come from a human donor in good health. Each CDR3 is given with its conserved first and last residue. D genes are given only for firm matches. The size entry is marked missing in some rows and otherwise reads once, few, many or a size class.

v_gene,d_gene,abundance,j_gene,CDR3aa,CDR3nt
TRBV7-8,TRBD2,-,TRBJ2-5,CASSLIGGGPTQYF,TGTGCCAGCAGCTTAATTGGGGGAGGGCCGACCCAGTACTTC
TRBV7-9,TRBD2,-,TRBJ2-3,CASSLARLAGGQVVEQYF,TGTGCCAGCAGCTTAGCCCGACTAGCGGGAGGCCAGGTTGTGGAGCAGTATTTT
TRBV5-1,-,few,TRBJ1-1,CASSLGSRGGTEAFF,TGCGCCAGCAGCTTGGGCTCGCGGGGGGGAACTGAAGCTTTCTTT
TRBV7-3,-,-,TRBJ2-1,CASSPPGAGDNEQFF,TGTGCCAGCAGCCCACCGGGGGCTGGCGACAATGAGCAGTTCTTC
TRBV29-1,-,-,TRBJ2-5,CSVELSTPGETQYF,TGCAGCGTTGAGCTATCGACTCCCGGCGAGACCCAGTACTTC
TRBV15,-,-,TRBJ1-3,CATSRDLGFSGNTIYF,TGTGCCACCAGCAGGGACCTAGGGTTCTCTGGAAACACCATATATTTT
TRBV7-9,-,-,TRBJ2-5,CASSSLETQYF,TGTGCCAGCAGCTCATTGGAGACCCAGTACTTC
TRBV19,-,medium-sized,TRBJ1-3,CASSHPGRESGNTIYF,TGTGCCAGTAGCCATCCCGGACGGGAGTCTGGAAACACCATATATTTT
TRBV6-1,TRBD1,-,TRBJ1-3,CASSDTGGENTIYF,TGTGCCAGCAGTGATACAGGGGGCGAAAACACCATATATTTT
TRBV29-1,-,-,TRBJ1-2,CSVAARVFYGYTF,TGCAGCGTTGCAGCGCGCGTCTTCTATGGCTACACCTTC
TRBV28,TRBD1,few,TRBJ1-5,CATRLGQGSNQPQHF,TGTGCCACCCGTCTAGGACAGGGGAGCAATCAGCCCCAGCATTTT
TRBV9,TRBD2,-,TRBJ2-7,CASSVGSSGFTYEQYF,TGTGCCAGCAGCGTAGGGTCTAGCGGGTTTACCTACGAGCAGTACTTC
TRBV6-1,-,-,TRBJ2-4,CASKDSAKNIQYF,TGTGCCAGCAAAGACAGTGCCAAAAACATTCAGTACTTC
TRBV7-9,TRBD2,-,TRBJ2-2,CASSLSSGRAFGELFF,TGTGCCAGCAGCTTAAGCAGCGGGAGGGCCTTCGGGGAGCTGTTTTTT
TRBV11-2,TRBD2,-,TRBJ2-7,CASSLYGTTSREQYF,TGTGCCAGCAGCCTATACGGGACTACCTCTCGCGAGCAGTACTTC
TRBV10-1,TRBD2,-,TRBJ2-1,CASSEPDSGKGEQFF,TGCGCCAGCAGTGAGCCGGATAGCGGGAAGGGCGAGCAGTTCTTC
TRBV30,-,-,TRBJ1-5,CAWSVSSNQPQHF,TGTGCCTGGAGCGTAAGTAGCAATCAGCCCCAGCATTTT
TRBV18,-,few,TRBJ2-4,CASSPLVSIQYF,TGTGCCAGCTCCCCCTTGGTAAGCATTCAGTACTTC
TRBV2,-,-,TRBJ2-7,CASSEARLAYEQYF,TGTGCCAGCAGTGAAGCGCGGCTAGCTTACGAGCAGTACTTC
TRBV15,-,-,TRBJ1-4,CATSRDYYSNEKLFF,TGTGCCACCAGCAGAGATTATTACTCTAATGAAAAACTGTTTTTT
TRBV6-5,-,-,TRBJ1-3,CASSYLSGSGNTIYF,TGTGCCAGCAGTTACTTGTCGGGCTCTGGAAACACCATATATTTT
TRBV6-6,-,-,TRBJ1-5,CASSYSEAQPQHF,TGTGCCAGCAGTTACTCGGAGGCCCAGCCCCAGCATTTT
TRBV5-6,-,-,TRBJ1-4,CASSLQGSNEKLFF,TGTGCCAGCAGCTTGCAGGGTTCTAATGAAAAACTGTTTTTT
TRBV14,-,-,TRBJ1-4,CASSQVVTQAPNEKLFF,TGTGCCAGCAGCCAGGTGGTTACACAGGCTCCGAATGAAAAACTGTTTTTT
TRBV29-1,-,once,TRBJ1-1,CSVPGPHQNTEAFF,TGCAGCGTGCCAGGGCCCCATCAGAACACTGAAGCTTTCTTT
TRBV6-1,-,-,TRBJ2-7,CASSEGVRYYEQYF,TGTGCCAGCAGTGAAGGGGTCCGCTACTACGAGCAGTACTTC
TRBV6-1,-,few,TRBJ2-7,CASRSTVGPYEQYF,TGTGCCAGTCGATCGACGGTGGGCCCCTACGAGCAGTACTTC
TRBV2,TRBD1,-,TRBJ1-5,CASSGGGGADQPQHF,TGTGCCAGCAGCGGAGGAGGGGGCGCGGATCAGCCCCAGCATTTT
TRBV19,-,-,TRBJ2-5,CASRQSGETQYF,TGTGCCAGTAGGCAATCGGGAGAGACCCAGTACTTC
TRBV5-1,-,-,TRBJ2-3,CASSRTVDTQYF,TGCGCCAGCAGCCGGACTGTCGATACGCAGTATTTT
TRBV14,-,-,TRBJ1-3,CASSQDLGRTGNTIYF,TGTGCCAGCAGCCAAGATCTGGGCAGAACTGGAAACACCATATATTTT
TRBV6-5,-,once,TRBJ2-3,CASSYSTGTDTQYF,TGTGCCAGCAGTTACTCGACAGGTACAGATACGCAGTATTTT
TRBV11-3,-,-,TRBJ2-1,CASSSGVSSYNEQFF,TGTGCCAGCAGCTCCGGGGTTAGCTCCTACAATGAGCAGTTCTTC
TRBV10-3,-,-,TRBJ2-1,CASGAFENEQFF,TGTGCCAGCGGAGCGTTTGAGAATGAGCAGTTCTTC
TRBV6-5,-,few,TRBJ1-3,CASSYSDRAGNTIYF,TGTGCCAGCAGTTACTCGGACAGAGCTGGAAACACCATATATTTT
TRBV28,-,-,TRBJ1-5,CASSSSLRNQPQHF,TGTGCCAGCAGTTCCTCCCTCCGAAACCAGCCCCAGCATTTT
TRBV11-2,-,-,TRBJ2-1,CASSLNAGSYNEQFF,TGTGCCAGCAGCTTAAATGCGGGCTCCTACAATGAGCAGTTCTTC
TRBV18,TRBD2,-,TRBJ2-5,CASSPTSRQETQYF,TGTGCCAGCTCCCCGACTAGCAGGCAAGAGACCCAGTACTTC
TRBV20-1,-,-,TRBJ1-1,CSAPKGSEAFF,TGCAGTGCTCCTAAGGGCTCGGAAGCTTTCTTT
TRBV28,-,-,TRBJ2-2,CASSLIARRTGELFF,TGTGCCAGCAGTTTAATAGCTCGTCGCACCGGGGAGCTGTTTTTT
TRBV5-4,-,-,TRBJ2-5,CASSFAGVETQYF,TGTGCCAGCAGCTTTGCCGGGGTAGAGACCCAGTACTTC
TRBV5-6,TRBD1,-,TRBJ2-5,CASRSAGGRVQETQYF,TGTGCCAGCAGATCGGCAGGGGGCCGTGTGCAGGAGACCCAGTACTTC
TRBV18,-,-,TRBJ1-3,CASSPRQAAGNTIYF,TGTGCCAGCTCACCAAGACAGGCAGCTGGAAACACCATATATTTT